A selection of T cell receptor beta chains follows, all from one sample in a study of technical replicates of blood from a handful of donors. Libraries were prepared by immunoSEQ multiplex PCR; TCRdb keeps only in-frame clonotypes and omits some of them. The repertoire holds tens of thousands of clones, with approximately 89% as singletons. The specimen sequenced was PBMCs. These receptors were collected from a human donor in good health. Some clones in this sample may be carry-over from other donors' samples. CDR3s include the opening cysteine and the closing phenylalanine or tryptophan. Fields, in order: J gene, D gene, V gene, clone size, CDR3 DNA, CDR3 protein. D genes are given only for firm matches. Size is stated for part of the rows, as once, few or many counts, or as a class when the clone is expanded.

TRBJ2-2,NA,TRBV7-2,NA,TGTGCCAGCAGTGGGACAACTACCACCGGGGAGCTGTTTTTT,CASSGTTTTGELFF
TRBJ2-2,TRBD1,TRBV5-1,NA,TGCGCCAGCAGCCGGGGACAGGGGGCGCCCACCGGGGAGCTGTTTTTT,CASSRGQGAPTGELFF
TRBJ1-1,NA,TRBV27,NA,TGTGCCAGCAGTCCGCGAAGCAGGGGGAACACTGAAGCTTTCTTT,CASSPRSRGNTEAFF
TRBJ1-6,NA,TRBV4-3,NA,TGCGCCAGCAGCCAAGTAAGGGGTCGACAGAGAAATTCACCCCTCCACTTT,CASSQVRGRQRNSPLHF
TRBJ2-7,TRBD2,TRBV7-3,once,TGTGCCAGCAGCTTAAGAACTAGCGGAGGACCCTACGAGCAGTACTTC,CASSLRTSGGPYEQYF
TRBJ2-1,TRBD1,TRBV7-9,NA,TGTGCCAGCAGCCGTCGGACAGGGCCGTCTAATGAGCAGTTCTTC,CASSRRTGPSNEQFF
TRBJ2-7,TRBD2,TRBV19,NA,TGTGCCAGTAGTCGAAGGGGGACTAGCGAGCAGTACTTC,CASSRRGTSEQYF
TRBJ1-2,NA,TRBV30,NA,TGTGCCTGGAGTGTTTTGGGGGCGAACTATGGCTACACCTTC,CAWSVLGANYGYTF
TRBJ1-5,NA,TRBV27,NA,TGTGCCTCGTCGAGGGCGATTGGGCAGCCCCAGCATTTT,CASSRAIGQPQHF
TRBJ1-2,NA,TRBV7-8,few,TGTGCCAGCAGCCCCTACAGGGAGATTAACTATGGCTACACCTTC,CASSPYREINYGYTF
TRBJ2-3,NA,TRBV2,NA,TGTGCCAGCAGTGAATTCCTATCTTCGGATACGCAGTATTTT,CASSEFLSSDTQYF
TRBJ2-2,TRBD2,TRBV5-4,NA,TGTGCCAGCAGCCCGGGACTAAGAAACGGGGAGCTGTTTTTT,CASSPGLRNGELFF
TRBJ2-5,TRBD1,TRBV5-1,NA,TGCGCCAGCAGCCCGGGACAGGGGGCGTTCCAAGAGACCCAGTACTTC,CASSPGQGAFQETQYF
TRBJ2-3,NA,TRBV5-1,once,TGCGCCAGCAGCCCAGAAAAAGTAACAGATACGCAGTATTTT,CASSPEKVTDTQYF
TRBJ1-5,NA,TRBV7-2,once,TGTGCCAGCAGCTTGAACAGCGGAGGAAATCAGCCCCAGCATTTT,CASSLNSGGNQPQHF
TRBJ1-3,NA,TRBV7-8,NA,TGTGCCAGCAGCTTAGGTGCAGGGATTTCTGGAAACACCATATATTTT,CASSLGAGISGNTIYF
TRBJ2-2,NA,TRBV11-3,NA,TGTGCCAGCAGCTCGAGGTTAACCGGGGAGCTGTTTTTT,CASSSRLTGELFF
TRBJ1-1,NA,TRBV2,NA,TGTGCCAGCAGTGTCTACCCGCGGGCAGAAAAAAGGAACACTGAAGCTTTCTTT,CASSVYPRAEKRNTEAFF